This TCR beta chain comes out of a study of shared clonotypes between healthy human individuals. Study-wide context: Donor composition was a couple of women and a few men, aged 18 to 49. Findings of the study overall: The four-donor shared clonotypes exceeded non-shared clonotypes in generation probability, with non-shared ones scoring lower.

V gave up 1 base and J gave up 2 bases; unmatched junction bases: 6. From germline, CDR1 is SGHTA and CDR2 FQGNSA. CDR3 length equals 17 residues. Method: immunoSEQ multiplex PCR; TCRdb's copy keeps in-frame clones and lacks some. The sample has 2 million to 2.5 million clones, 85% to 95% seen once. On this clone itself: Antigen: not known.

Subsets obtained from CD4+ cells comprised CD45RA+ naive and CD45RA-negative memory cells. This clonotype was sampled from a man between 18 and 29 years old in good health. Some clones in this sample may be carry-over from other donors' samples. The rearrangement uses TRBV7-2 and TRBJ2-1, with 9 nucleotides matching TRBD1. The sequencing sample was made of naive CD4+ T cells from PBMCs. Subset in this sample: CD45RA+ positively selected. The chain's CDR3 is CASSLGRGTGTYNEQFF. As DNA, the CDR3 is TGTGCCAGCAGCTTAGGAAGGGGGACAGGGACCTACAATGAGCAGTTCTTC.